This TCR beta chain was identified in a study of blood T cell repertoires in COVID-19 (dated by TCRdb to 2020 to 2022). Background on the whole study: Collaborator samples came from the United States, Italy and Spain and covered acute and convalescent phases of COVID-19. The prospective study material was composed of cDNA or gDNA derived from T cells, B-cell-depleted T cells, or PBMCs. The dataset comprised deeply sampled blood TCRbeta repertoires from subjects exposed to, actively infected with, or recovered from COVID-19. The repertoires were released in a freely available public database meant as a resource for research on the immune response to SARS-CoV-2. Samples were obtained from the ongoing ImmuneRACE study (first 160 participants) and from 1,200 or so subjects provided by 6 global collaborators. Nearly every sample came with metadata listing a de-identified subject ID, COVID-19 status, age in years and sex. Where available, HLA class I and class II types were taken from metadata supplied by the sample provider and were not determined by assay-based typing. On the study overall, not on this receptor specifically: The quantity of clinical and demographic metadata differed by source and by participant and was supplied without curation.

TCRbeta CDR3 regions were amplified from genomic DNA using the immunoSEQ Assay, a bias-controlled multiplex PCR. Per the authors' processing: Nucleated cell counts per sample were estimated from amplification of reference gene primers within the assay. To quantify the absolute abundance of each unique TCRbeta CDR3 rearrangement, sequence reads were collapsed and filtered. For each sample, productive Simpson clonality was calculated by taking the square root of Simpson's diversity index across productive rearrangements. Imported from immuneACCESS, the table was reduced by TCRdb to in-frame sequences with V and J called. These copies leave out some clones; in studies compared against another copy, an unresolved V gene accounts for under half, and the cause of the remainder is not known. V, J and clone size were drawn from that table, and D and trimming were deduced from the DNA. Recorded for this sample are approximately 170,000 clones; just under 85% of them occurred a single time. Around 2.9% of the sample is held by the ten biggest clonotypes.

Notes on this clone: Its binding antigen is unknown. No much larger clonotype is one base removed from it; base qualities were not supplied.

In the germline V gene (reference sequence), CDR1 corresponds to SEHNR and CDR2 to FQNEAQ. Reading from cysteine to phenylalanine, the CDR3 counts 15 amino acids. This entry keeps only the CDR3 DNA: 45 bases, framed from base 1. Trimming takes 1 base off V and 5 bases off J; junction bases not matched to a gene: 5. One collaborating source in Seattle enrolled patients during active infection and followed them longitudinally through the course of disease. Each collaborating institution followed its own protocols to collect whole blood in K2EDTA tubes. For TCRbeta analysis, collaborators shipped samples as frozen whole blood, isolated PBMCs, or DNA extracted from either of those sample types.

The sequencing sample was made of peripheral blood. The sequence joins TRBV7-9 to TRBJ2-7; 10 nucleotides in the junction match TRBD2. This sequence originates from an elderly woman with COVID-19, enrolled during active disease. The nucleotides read TGTGCCAGCAGCTTAGGGCTAGCGGGAGTAGACGAGCAGTACTTC. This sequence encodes CASSLGLAGVDEQYF.